This record concerns one TCR beta chain sequence. No antigen is known for it. The sample belongs to a study of shared clonotypes between healthy human individuals. Study details: The cohort had two women and a few men, ages 18 to 49.

The repertoire was sequenced with immunoSEQ multiplex PCR; TCRdb's copy has only in-frame clones and lacks some. The sample lists some 2,000,000 clones; about 94% were seen once. Overall study results and limits: The sampled material consisted only of blood, and tissue repertoires are likely to differ.

CDR3 length equals 12 residues. Trimming shortened V by 4 bases and J by 5 bases, and 5 bases separated the two germline ends. Germline values: CDR1 KGHSH, CDR2 LQKENI. Sequenced sample: naive CD4+ T cells sorted from blood. Subset defined: CD45RA+ positively selected. This chain uses TRBV18 with TRBJ2-2, with unresolved D. The sequence came from a man aged 18 to 30 in good health. The CDR3 coding sequence is TGTGCCAGCTCACTGGGAACCGGGGAGCTGTTTTTT. Translating it yields CASSLGTGELFF.